A single sample is the source of the 14 T cell receptor beta chains below, sequenced in a study of blood T cells in healthy people across ages (dated by TCRdb to about 2015). Library creation used 5' RACE. The instrument given in TCRdb is Illumina HiSeq 2500. A second roughly 7 to 11 cycle PCR used a sample-barcoded 5' primer and a J-beta primer mix. TCRdb itself trimmed the public reads at Q25 with fastp, ran MiXCR and retained productive beta chains. Each CDR3 protein gets just one entry, which takes the most common genes and DNA from the rows behind it. Counted in this sample were around 1,700,000 distinct CDR3 sequences; 28% of them appeared once. The ten top clones hold approximately 7.7% of the sample. Material: blood. These receptors originate from a woman aged 25-40 years in good health.

The chain couples TRBV6-5 to TRBJ1-2; TRBD1 aligns across 9 bases. CDR3 length: 15 amino acids. The V segment lost 0 bases and the J segment 4 bases; nucleotides outside the gene matches: 3. Germline-derived CDR1 and CDR2 are MNHEY and SVGAGI. The DNA for the CDR3 is TGTGCCAGCAGTTACTCGGACAGGGGATCCTATGGCTACACCTTC. It is translated as CASSYSDRGSYGYTF.

Many counts were recorded for this clonotype. V usage is TRBV12-3 or TRBV12-4 and J usage is TRBJ2-7; 9 bases map to TRBD1. This CDR3 contains 15 residues. J was trimmed by 3 bases and V by 5 bases; bases with no gene match: 8. As DNA, the CDR3 is TGTGCCAGCAGTGGAACCGGGACAGGGATCTACGAGCAGTACTTC. Its protein is CASSGTGTGIYEQYF.

The chain links TRBV5-1 to TRBJ2-1; 7 bases line up with TRBD2. Germline lookup yields CDR1 SGHRS and CDR2 YFSETQ. The CDR3 runs to 14 residues. The trim removed 6 bases at V and 5 bases at J, leaving 8 bases unmatched. The CDR3 region has the DNA TGCGCCAGCAAATGGGGGGGACCCCACAATGAGCAGTTCTTC. This gives the protein CASKWGGPHNEQFF. The full variable domain, in which reference TRBV5-1 and TRBJ2-1 provide the parts outside the CDR3, is KAGVTQTPRYLIKTRGQQVTLSCSPISGHRSVSWYQQTPGQGLQFLFEYFSETQRNKGNFPGRFSGRQFSNSRSEMNVSTLELGDSALYLCASKWGGPHNEQFFGPGTRLTVL.

This clonotype is a singleton in its sample. The chain combines TRBV19 with TRBJ2-5; 10 positions agree with TRBD1. The J call may be in error: the DNA end matches TRBJ2-7 better. CDR1 LNHDA and CDR2 SQIVND come from the germline V gene (reference sequence). The CDR3 loop spans 15 amino acids. The CDR3 nucleotides are TGTGCCAGTAGTATAACCGGGACAGGGGCTTCCGAGCAGTACTTC. This gives the protein CASSITGTGASEQYF.

In DNA form, the CDR3 reads TGTGCCAGCAGTGAAATAAATTCAGATACGCAGTATTTT. Translation gives CASSEINSDTQYF. The chain uses TRBV25-1 and TRBJ2-3; D is unclear. The CDR3 length is 13 residues. V dropped 2 bases and J dropped 4 bases, with 7 bases sitting between them. Germline CDR1 is MGHDK and CDR2 is SYGVNS. The entire variable domain, with the rest obtained from reference TRBV25-1 and TRBJ2-3, is as follows: EADIYQTPRYLVIGTGKKITLECSQTMGHDKMYWYQQDPGMELHLIHYSYGVNSTEKGDLSSESTVSRIRTEHFPLTLESARPSHTSQYLCASSEINSDTQYFGPGTRLTVL.

The table lists this clonotype with many counts. The chain links TRBV24-1 to TRBJ2-5, with TRBD1 matching over 7 bases. The ends lost 4 bases at V and 0 bases at J; junction bases unmatched: 4. This CDR3 has 15 residues. Germline-derived CDR1 and CDR2 are KGHDR and SFDVKD. CDR3: CATSDLTGDQETQYF. CDR3 coding DNA: TGTGCCACCAGTGACCTTACAGGGGACCAAGAGACCCAGTACTTC.

In its sample, this clonotype was seen many times. This chain links TRBV5-1 with TRBJ2-5, with D possibly being TRBD1 (6 bases). Trimming took 4 bases from V and 5 from J, leaving 12 bases between them. This CDR3 contains 13 residues. Per the germline V gene, CDR1 is SGHRS and CDR2 is YFSETQ. The CDR3 nucleotides are TGCGCCAGCAGCACCGGGACACGGGAGACCCAGTACTTC. Translation gives CASSTGTRETQYF.

This chain links TRBV20-1 with TRBJ2-2; no firm D call. The CDR3 is made up of 15 amino acids. Germline CDR1 and CDR2: DFQATT and SNEGSKA (reference sequence). The germline V and J ends were trimmed by 3 bases and 4 bases, with 15 bases remaining between them. CDR3 sequence (DNA): TGCAGTGCTAGGGCTGCCGAGCGTGGCACCGGGGAGCTGTTTTTT. This codes for CSARAAERGTGELFF.

V usage is TRBV12-3 or TRBV12-4 and J usage is TRBJ2-5; D possibly corresponds to TRBD2 (6 bases). The CDR3 runs to 17 residues. The V and J ends lost 0 bases and 5 bases respectively, with 19 bases between them. The CDR3, as DNA: TGTGCCAGCAGTTTAGCGGGATCTGGGGCAGGGAGGGAGACCCAGTACTTC. Amino acid sequence: CASSLAGSGAGRETQYF.

The chain recombines TRBV27 with TRBJ2-3, with D tentatively TRBD1 (6 bases). V lost 5 bases and J 0 bases, leaving 15 bases between the germline ends. This CDR3 contains 16 residues. The germline gives CDR1 MNHEY, CDR2 SMNVEV (reference sequence). CDR3 DNA: TGTGCCAGCAGTCGTTGGTTGGGGGCTAGCACAGATACGCAGTATTTT. It specifies CASSRWLGASTDTQYF.

This clonotype was seen at least ten times. The chain is built from TRBV2 and TRBJ2-5, with D maybe TRBD2 (6 bases). Looked up from germline, CDR1 is SNHLY and CDR2 is FYNNEI. V was clipped by 5 bases and J by 7 bases, with 11 bases between them. There are 12 residues in the CDR3. The CDR3 sequence: CASSPGVGTQYF. The DNA for the CDR3 is TGTGCCAGCAGTCCGGGGGTCGGGACCCAGTACTTC.

Concerning this clonotype: One base away lies a much larger clone, so this may be a sequencing read error. V usage is TRBV21-1 and J usage is TRBJ2-7; the table's D call, TRBD2, has no DNA check behind it. TRBV21-1 is labeled a pseudogene. The CDR3 runs 15 residues. The CDR3 sequence is CASSKVREGYYEQDF. The CDR3 DNA sequence: TGTGCCAGCAGCAAAGTGAGGGAGGGCTACTACGAGCAGGACTTC.

This clonotype has a handful of counts. The chain links TRBV15 to TRBJ1-2; 8 bases map to TRBD1. V gave up 6 bases and J gave up 0 bases; unmatched junction bases: 15. CDR3 length equals 18 residues. The V gene's germline CDR1 is LNHNV and CDR2 YYDKDF (reference sequence). The CDR3 loop is CATSPTGTGILANYGYTF. CDR3 nucleotides: TGTGCCACCAGTCCTACCGGGACAGGTATTCTAGCTAACTATGGCTACACCTTC.

This clonotype was picked up a small number of times. The genes are TRBV6-5 and TRBJ2-1; D is possibly TRBD1 or TRBD2 (5 bases each). Germline V gives CDR1 MNHEY, CDR2 SVGAGI. Trimming shortened V by 0 bases and J by 2 bases, and 20 bases separated the two germline ends. The CDR3 length is 19 residues. The CDR3 here is CASSYSIRSRDPTYNEQFF. CDR3 in DNA: TGTGCCAGCAGTTACTCAATCCGAAGCCGGGACCCCACCTACAATGAGCAGTTCTTC.